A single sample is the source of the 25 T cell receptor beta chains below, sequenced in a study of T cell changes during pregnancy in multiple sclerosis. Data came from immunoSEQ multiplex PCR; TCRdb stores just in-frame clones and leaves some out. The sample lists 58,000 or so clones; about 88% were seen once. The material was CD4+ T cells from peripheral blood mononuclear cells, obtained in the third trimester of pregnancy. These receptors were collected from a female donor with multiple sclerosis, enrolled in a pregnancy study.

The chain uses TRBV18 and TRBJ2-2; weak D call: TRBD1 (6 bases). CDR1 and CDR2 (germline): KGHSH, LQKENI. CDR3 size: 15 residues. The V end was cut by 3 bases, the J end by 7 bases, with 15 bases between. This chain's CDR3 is CASSPEAVQGGELFF. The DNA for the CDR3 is TGTGCCAGCTCACCCGAGGCGGTACAGGGCGGGGAGCTGTTTTTT.

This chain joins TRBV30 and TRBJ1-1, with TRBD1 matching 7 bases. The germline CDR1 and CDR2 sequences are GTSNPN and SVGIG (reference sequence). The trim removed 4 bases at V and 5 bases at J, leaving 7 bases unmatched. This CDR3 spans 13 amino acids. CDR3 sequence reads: CAWTRGLRTEAFF. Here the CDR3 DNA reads TGTGCCTGGACTAGGGGGCTCCGAACTGAAGCTTTCTTT.

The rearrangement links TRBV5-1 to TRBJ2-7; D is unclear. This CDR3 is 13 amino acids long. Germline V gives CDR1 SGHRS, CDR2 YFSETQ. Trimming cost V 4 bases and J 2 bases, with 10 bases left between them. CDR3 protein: CASSAQITYEQYF. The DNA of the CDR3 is TGCGCCAGCAGCGCACAGATTACCTACGAGCAGTACTTC.

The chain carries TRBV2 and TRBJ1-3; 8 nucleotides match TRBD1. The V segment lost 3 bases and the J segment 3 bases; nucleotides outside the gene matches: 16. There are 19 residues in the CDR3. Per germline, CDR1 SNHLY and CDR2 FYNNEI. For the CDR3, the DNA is TGTGCCAGCAGTGAGCAGGGGGCTCAATTTGTCGGGTTTGGAAACACCATATATTTT. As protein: CASSEQGAQFVGFGNTIYF.

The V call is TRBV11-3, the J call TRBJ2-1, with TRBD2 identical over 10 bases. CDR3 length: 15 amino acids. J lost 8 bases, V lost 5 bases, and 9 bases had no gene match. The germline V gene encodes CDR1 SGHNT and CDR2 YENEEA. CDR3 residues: CASSPGTSAMDEQFF. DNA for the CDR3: TGTGCCAGCAGCCCCGGGACTAGCGCAATGGATGAGCAGTTCTTC.

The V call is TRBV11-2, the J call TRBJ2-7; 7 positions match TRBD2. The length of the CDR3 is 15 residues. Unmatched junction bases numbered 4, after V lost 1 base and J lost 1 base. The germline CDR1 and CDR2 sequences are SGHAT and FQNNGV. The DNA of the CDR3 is TGTGCCAGCAGCTTAGGGGAGGGGAGTTCCTACGAGCAGTACTTC. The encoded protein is CASSLGEGSSYEQYF.

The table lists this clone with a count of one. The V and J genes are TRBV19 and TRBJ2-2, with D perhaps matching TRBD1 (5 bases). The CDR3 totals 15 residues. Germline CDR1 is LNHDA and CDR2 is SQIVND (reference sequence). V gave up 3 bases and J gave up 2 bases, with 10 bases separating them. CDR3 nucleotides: TGTGCCAGTAGTATCGGCCAGGGAAACACCGGGGAGCTGTTTTTT. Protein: CASSIGQGNTGELFF.

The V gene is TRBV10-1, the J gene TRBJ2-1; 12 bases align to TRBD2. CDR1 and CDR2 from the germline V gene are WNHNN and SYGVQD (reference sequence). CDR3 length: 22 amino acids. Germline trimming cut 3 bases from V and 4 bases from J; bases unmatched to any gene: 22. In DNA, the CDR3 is TGCGCCAGCAGTGATTACTGGCCGGGACTAGCGGGTCGGAACCGAGGTTACAATGAGCAGTTCTTC. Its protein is CASSDYWPGLAGRNRGYNEQFF.

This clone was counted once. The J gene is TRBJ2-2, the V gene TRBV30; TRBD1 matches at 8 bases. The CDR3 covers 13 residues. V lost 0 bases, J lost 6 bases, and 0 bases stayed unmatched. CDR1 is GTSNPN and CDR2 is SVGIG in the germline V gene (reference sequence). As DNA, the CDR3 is TGTGCCTGGAGTGTACAGGGGGCCGGGGAGCTGTTTTTT. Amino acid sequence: CAWSVQGAGELFF.

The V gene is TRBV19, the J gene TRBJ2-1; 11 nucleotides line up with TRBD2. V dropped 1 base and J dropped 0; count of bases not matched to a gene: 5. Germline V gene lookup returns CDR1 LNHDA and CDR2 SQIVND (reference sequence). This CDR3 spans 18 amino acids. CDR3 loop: CASSIARTSGPSYNEQFF. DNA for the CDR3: TGTGCCAGTAGTATAGCCCGGACTAGCGGGCCCTCCTACAATGAGCAGTTCTTC.

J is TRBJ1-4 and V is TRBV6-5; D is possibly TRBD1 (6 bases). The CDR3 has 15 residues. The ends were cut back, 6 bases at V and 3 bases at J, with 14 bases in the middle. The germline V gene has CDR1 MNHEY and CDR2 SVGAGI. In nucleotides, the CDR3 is TGTGCCAGCAGATTAACAGGGATGGCTAATGAAAAACTGTTTTTT. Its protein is CASRLTGMANEKLFF.

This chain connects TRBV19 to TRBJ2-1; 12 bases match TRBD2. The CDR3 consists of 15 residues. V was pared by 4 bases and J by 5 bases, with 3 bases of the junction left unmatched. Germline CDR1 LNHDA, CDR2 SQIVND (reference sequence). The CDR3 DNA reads TGTGCCAGTAGTAGACTAGCGGGAGTTGACAATGAGCAGTTCTTC. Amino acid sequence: CASSRLAGVDNEQFF.

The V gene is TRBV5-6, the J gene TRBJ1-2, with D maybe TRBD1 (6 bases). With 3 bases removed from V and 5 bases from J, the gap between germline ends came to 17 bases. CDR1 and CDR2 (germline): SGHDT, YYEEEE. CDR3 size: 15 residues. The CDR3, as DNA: TGTGCCAGCAGCTCAAGACAGGCTGGCCTATATGGCTACACCTTC. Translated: CASSSRQAGLYGYTF.

The CDR3 loop is CASSRTGAPNYGYTF. Here the CDR3 DNA reads TGTGCCAGTAGTAGGACAGGGGCACCTAACTATGGCTACACCTTC. The rearrangement links TRBV19 to TRBJ1-2; 9 nucleotides align to TRBD1. Germline CDR1 and CDR2: LNHDA and SQIVND (reference sequence). This CDR3 has 15 residues. The V gene end was trimmed by 4 bases and the J gene end by 0 bases; junction bases not matched to a gene: 3.

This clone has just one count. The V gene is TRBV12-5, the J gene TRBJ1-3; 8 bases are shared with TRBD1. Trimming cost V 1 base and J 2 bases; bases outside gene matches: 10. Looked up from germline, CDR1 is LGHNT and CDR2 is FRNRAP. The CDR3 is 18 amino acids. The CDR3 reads CASGLATGTGHPGNTIYF. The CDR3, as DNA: TGTGCTAGTGGTTTGGCCACCGGGACAGGTCACCCTGGAAACACCATATATTTT.

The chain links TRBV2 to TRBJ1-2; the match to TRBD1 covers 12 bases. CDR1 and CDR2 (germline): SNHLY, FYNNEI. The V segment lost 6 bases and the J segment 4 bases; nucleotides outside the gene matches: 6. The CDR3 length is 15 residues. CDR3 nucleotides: TGTGCCAGCAGACCCGGGACAGGGGGCGCCTATGGCTACACCTTC. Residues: CASRPGTGGAYGYTF.

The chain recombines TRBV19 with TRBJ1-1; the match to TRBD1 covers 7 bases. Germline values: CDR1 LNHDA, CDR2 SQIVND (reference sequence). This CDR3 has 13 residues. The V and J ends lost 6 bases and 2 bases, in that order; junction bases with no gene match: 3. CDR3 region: CASRGTVNTEAFF. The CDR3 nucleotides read TGTGCCAGTAGGGGGACAGTAAACACTGAAGCTTTCTTT.

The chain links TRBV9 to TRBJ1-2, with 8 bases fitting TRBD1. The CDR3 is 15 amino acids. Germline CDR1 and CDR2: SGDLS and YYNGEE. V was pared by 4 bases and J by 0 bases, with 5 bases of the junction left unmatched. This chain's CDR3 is CASSPGQVANYGYTF. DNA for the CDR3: TGTGCCAGCAGCCCGGGACAGGTAGCTAACTATGGCTACACCTTC.

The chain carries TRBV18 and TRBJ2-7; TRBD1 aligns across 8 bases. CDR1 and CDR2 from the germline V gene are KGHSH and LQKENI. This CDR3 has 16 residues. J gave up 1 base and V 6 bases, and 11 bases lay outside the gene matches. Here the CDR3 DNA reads TGTGCCAGCTCTCAAATGGGACAGGCCTCTTCCTACGAGCAGTACTTC. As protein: CASSQMGQASSYEQYF.

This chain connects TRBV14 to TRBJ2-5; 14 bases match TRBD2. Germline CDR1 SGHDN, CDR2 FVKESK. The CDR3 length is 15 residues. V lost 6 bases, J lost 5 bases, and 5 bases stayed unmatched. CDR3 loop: CASSQGLAGDETQYF. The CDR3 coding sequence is TGTGCCAGCAGTCAGGGACTAGCGGGAGACGAGACCCAGTACTTC. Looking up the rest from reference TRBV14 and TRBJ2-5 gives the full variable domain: EAGVTQFPSHSVIEKGQTVTLRCDPISGHDNLYWYRRVMGKEIKFLLHFVKESKQDESGMPNNRFLAERTGGTYSTLKVQPAELEDSGVYFCASSQGLAGDETQYFGPGTRLLVL.

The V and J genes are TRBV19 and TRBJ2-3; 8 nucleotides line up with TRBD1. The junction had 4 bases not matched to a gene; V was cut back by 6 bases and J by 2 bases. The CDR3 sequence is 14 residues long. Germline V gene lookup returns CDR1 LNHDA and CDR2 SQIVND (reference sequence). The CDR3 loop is CASRTGGNTDTQYF. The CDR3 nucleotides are TGTGCCAGTAGAACAGGGGGGAACACAGATACGCAGTATTTT.

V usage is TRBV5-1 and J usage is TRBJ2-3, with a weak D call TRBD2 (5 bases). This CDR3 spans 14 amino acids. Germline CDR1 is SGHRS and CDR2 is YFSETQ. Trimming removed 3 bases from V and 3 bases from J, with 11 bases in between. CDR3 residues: CASSYPGKTDTQYF. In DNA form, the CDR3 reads TGCGCCAGCAGCTACCCGGGAAAGACAGATACGCAGTATTTT.

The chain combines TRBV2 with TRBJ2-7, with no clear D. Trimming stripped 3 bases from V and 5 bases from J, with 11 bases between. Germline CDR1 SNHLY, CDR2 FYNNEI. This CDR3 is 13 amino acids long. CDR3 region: CASSEVLRDEQYF. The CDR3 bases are TGTGCCAGCAGTGAGGTCTTACGGGACGAGCAGTACTTC.

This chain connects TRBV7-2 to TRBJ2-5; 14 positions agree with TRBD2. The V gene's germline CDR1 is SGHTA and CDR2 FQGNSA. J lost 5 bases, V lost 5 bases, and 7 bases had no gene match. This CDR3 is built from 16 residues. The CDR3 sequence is CASSARLAGGRETQYF. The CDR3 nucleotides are TGTGCCAGCAGCGCCAGACTAGCGGGGGGGCGGGAGACCCAGTACTTC.

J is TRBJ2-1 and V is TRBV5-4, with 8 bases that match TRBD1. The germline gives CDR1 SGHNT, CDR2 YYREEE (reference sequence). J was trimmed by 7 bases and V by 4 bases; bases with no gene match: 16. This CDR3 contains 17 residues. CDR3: CASSGNSGTGIRNEQFF. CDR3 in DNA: TGTGCCAGCAGCGGAAATTCCGGGACAGGAATTCGTAATGAGCAGTTCTTC.